The 32 T cell receptor beta chains below all came from one sample that was sequenced in a study of blood T cell repertoires in COVID-19. Sequenced by immunoSEQ multiplex PCR; TCRdb stores in-frame clones only, minus some. The sample includes 250,000 to 300,000 clones, 85% to 90% seen only once; the top ten take roughly a sixth. The source material was PBMCs or T cells enriched from blood (not recorded which). These receptor sequences come from a man between 18 and 29 years old who had recovered from COVID-19.

This chain joins TRBV18 and TRBJ2-1; D remains unclear. This CDR3 contains 16 residues. With 3 bases removed from V and 4 bases from J, the gap between germline ends came to 16 bases. From germline, CDR1 is KGHSH and CDR2 LQKENI. The CDR3 here is CASSPWANRGYNEQFF. DNA for the CDR3: TGTGCCAGCTCACCCTGGGCCAACCGTGGGTACAATGAGCAGTTCTTC.

The genes are TRBV5-8 and TRBJ2-7, with D perhaps TRBD2 (5 bases). The V gene lost 1 base and the J gene lost 4 bases, with 9 bases spanning the gap. Germline-derived CDR1 and CDR2 are SGHTS and YDEGEE. The CDR3 spans 13 residues. The CDR3: CASSLSREYEQYF. CDR3 DNA sequence: TGTGCCAGCAGCTTGAGTAGGGAGTACGAGCAGTACTTC.

The chain employs TRBV7-8 and TRBJ1-6; perhaps TRBD1 as D (5 bases). The V gene's germline CDR1 is SGHVS and CDR2 FQNEAQ. Trimming removed 2 bases at V and 4 bases at J, with 12 bases between. The length of the CDR3 is 16 residues. CDR3 in amino acids: CASSLWEDIYNSPLHF. CDR3 DNA: TGTGCCAGCAGCTTATGGGAGGACATATATAATTCACCCCTCCACTTT.

V and J are TRBV28 and TRBJ2-7, with D maybe TRBD2 (6 bases). CDR1 and CDR2 from the germline V gene are MDHEN and SYDVKM. V lost 5 bases and J 6 bases, leaving 20 bases between the germline ends. The CDR3 is made up of 15 amino acids. The CDR3: CASSVLRGTRPEQYF. CDR3 in DNA: TGTGCCAGCAGTGTCCTCCGGGGGACCCGGCCCGAGCAGTACTTC.

The chain recombines TRBV6-2 or TRBV6-3 with TRBJ2-7, with 8 bases that match TRBD1. The CDR3 spans 13 residues. The germline V gene encodes CDR1 MNHEY and CDR2 SVGEGT. V dropped 2 bases and J dropped 4; count of bases not matched to a gene: 1. CDR3 sequence: CASSYRTGYEQYF. DNA of the CDR3: TGTGCCAGCAGTTACCGGACAGGGTACGAGCAGTACTTC.

The chain is built from TRBV10-3 and TRBJ2-2; D is ambiguous. Germline CDR1 is ENHRY and CDR2 is SYGVKD. The V gene lost 10 bases and the J gene lost 1 base, with 13 bases spanning the gap. CDR3 length: 14 amino acids. CDR3 sequence: CATRPGENTGELFF. The CDR3 DNA follows: TGTGCCACCCGACCTGGAGAGAACACCGGGGAGCTGTTTTTT.

This clone was counted a single time. V and J are TRBV15 and TRBJ1-4; weak D call: TRBD1 (6 bases). CDR3 size: 13 residues. Germline V gene sequence: CDR1 LNHNV, CDR2 YYDKDF (reference sequence). The V end was cut by 5 bases, the J end by 11 bases, with 15 bases between. The DNA for the CDR3 is TGTGCCACCAGCCGGGACAACGCGTGGAAACTGTTTTTT. As protein: CATSRDNAWKLFF. Together with reference TRBV15 and TRBJ1-4, the CDR3 gives the full variable domain: DAMVIQNPRYQVTQFGKPVTLSCSQTLNHNVMYWYQQKSSQAPKLLFHYYDKDFNNEADTPDNFQSRRPNTSFCFLDIRSPGLGDTAMYLCATSRDNAWKLFFGSGTQLSVL.

The genes are TRBV5-1 and TRBJ1-2; possible D gene TRBD1, 6 bases. Trimming cost V 3 bases and J 4 bases, with 13 bases left between them. The CDR3 is 14 residues long. The germline V gene encodes CDR1 SGHRS and CDR2 YFSETQ. CDR3 loop: CASSSAGDPYGYTF. The CDR3 DNA sequence: TGCGCCAGCAGCTCGGCAGGGGACCCCTATGGCTACACCTTC. The full variable domain, in which reference TRBV5-1 and TRBJ1-2 provide the parts outside the CDR3, is KAGVTQTPRYLIKTRGQQVTLSCSPISGHRSVSWYQQTPGQGLQFLFEYFSETQRNKGNFPGRFSGRQFSNSRSEMNVSTLELGDSALYLCASSSAGDPYGYTFGSGTRLTVV.

This clone was observed a single time. This chain links TRBV2 with TRBJ1-4; 10 nucleotides line up with TRBD1. The germline gives CDR1 SNHLY, CDR2 FYNNEI. The CDR3 has 15 residues. J lost 8 bases, V lost 4 bases, and 7 bases had no gene match. The CDR3 loop is CASSVGGQGGEKLFF. In DNA form, the CDR3 reads TGTGCCAGCAGTGTTGGCGGACAGGGGGGAGAAAAACTGTTTTTT.

The chain links TRBV28 to TRBJ1-1, with 7 nucleotides matching TRBD1. The CDR3 is 14 amino acids. The V gene's germline CDR1 is MDHEN and CDR2 SYDVKM. Unmatched junction bases numbered 5, after V lost 6 bases and J lost 1 base. The CDR3 coding sequence is TGTGCCAGCAGGGGTCAGGGGGGGAACACTGAAGCTTTCTTT. Translating it yields CASRGQGGNTEAFF.

The chain joins TRBV6-5 to TRBJ1-2; D perhaps matches TRBD1 (6 bases). Per the germline V gene, CDR1 is MNHEY and CDR2 is SVGAGI. CDR3 length: 15 residues. V lost 0 bases, J lost 3 bases, and 11 bases lay in between. This CDR3 is CASSYSIGGHYGYTF. CDR3 bases: TGTGCCAGCAGTTACTCGATTGGGGGCCACTATGGCTACACCTTC.

J is TRBJ2-5 and V is TRBV5-4; D is perhaps TRBD1 (5 bases). The CDR3 is 13 residues long. CDR1 and CDR2 (germline): SGHNT, YYREEE (reference sequence). V was cut by 2 bases and J by 2 bases, with 7 bases left in between. The CDR3, as DNA: TGTGCCAGCAGCTTCGCAGGGCAAGAGACCCAGTACTTC. It codes for CASSFAGQETQYF.

The rearrangement uses TRBV6-4 and TRBJ2-7; 7 nucleotides line up with TRBD1. CDR3 length: 17 residues. Unmatched junction bases numbered 17, after V lost 6 bases and J lost 3 bases. Germline V gene lookup returns CDR1 MRHNA and CDR2 SNTAGT. In DNA, the CDR3 is TGTGCCAGCAGAGGCGGACAGGTTGTGGAACCTTGCTACGAGCAGTACTTC. This codes for CASRGGQVVEPCYEQYF.

V gene TRBV12-5 combines with J gene TRBJ2-2, with 12 bases lining up with TRBD2. Trimming removed 6 bases from V and 3 bases from J; junction bases left unmatched: 5. Germline V lookup: CDR1 LGHNT, CDR2 FRNRAP. The CDR3 has 16 residues. The CDR3 loop is CASGPGLAGYTGELFF. In nucleotides, the CDR3 is TGTGCTAGTGGCCCAGGACTAGCGGGGTACACCGGGGAGCTGTTTTTT.

The genes are TRBV19 and TRBJ1-1; TRBD1 agrees at 7 bases. V was pared by 6 bases and J by 3 bases, with 10 bases of the junction left unmatched. The V gene's germline CDR1 is LNHDA and CDR2 SQIVND (reference sequence). This CDR3 contains 15 residues. CDR3 amino acids: CASRPQGVMDTEAFF. CDR3 nucleotides: TGTGCCAGTAGGCCCCAGGGGGTGATGGACACTGAAGCTTTCTTT. The full variable domain, in which reference TRBV19 and TRBJ1-1 provide the parts outside the CDR3, is DGGITQSPKYLFRKEGQNVTLSCEQNLNHDAMYWYRQDPGQGLRLIYYSQIVNDFQKGDIAEGYSVSREKKESFPLTVTSAQKNPTAFYLCASRPQGVMDTEAFFGQGTRLTVV.

The DNA of the CDR3 is TGTGCCAGCAGCTTACACTCGGTCACTGAAGCTTTCTTT. It codes for CASSLHSVTEAFF. This chain connects TRBV11-3 to TRBJ1-1; D unclear. Germline lookup yields CDR1 SGHNT and CDR2 YENEEA. Trimming took 2 bases from V and 4 from J, leaving 8 bases between them. The CDR3 covers 13 residues.

The chain uses TRBV11-3 and TRBJ2-7; perhaps TRBD2 as D (6 bases). CDR1 and CDR2 from the germline V gene are SGHNT and YENEEA. With 8 bases removed from V and 2 bases from J, the gap between germline ends came to 13 bases. CDR3 size: 13 residues. CDR3 in DNA: TGTGCCAGCGGAGGGACCGACCCCTACGAGCAGTACTTC. Protein sequence: CASGGTDPYEQYF.

In DNA form, the CDR3 reads TGCGCCAGCAGCCAAGCGCTGACAGGAGATACGCAGTATTTT. Its protein is CASSQALTGDTQYF. The chain uses TRBV4-1 and TRBJ2-3; D is possibly TRBD1 (6 bases). The CDR3 totals 14 residues. Trimming took off 1 base at V and 5 bases at J, with 10 bases between the two ends. Germline values: CDR1 MGHRA, CDR2 YSYEKL.

V gene TRBV5-1 combines with J gene TRBJ2-7; 7 bases are a match to TRBD2. V trimming: 2 bases; J trimming: 2 bases; junction bases outside the gene matches: 1. Germline-derived CDR1 and CDR2 are SGHRS and YFSETQ. CDR3 length equals 13 residues. The CDR3 DNA reads as TGCGCCAGCAGCTTTAGCGGGCCCTACGAGCAGTACTTC. It yields the protein CASSFSGPYEQYF.

With regard to this clone: At one boundary the junction diverges from the germline segment, which might be a read error. The V gene is TRBV5-1, the J gene TRBJ2-7; 8 nucleotides align to TRBD1. The CDR3 is 14 residues long. Per the germline V gene, CDR1 is SGHRS and CDR2 is YFSETQ. The CDR3 region has the DNA TGCGCCAGCAGTTGGGCAGGGGGCTCCAACGAGCAGTACTTC. The encoded protein is CASSWAGGSNEQYF.

The chain couples TRBV2 to TRBJ2-3; 12 bases are a match to TRBD2. Germline assignment: CDR1 SNHLY and CDR2 FYNNEI. J lost 2 bases, V lost 6 bases, and 6 bases had no gene match. There are 16 residues in the CDR3. Here the CDR3 DNA reads TGTGCCAGCAGCAAGAGACTAGCGGGAGTCACAGATACGCAGTATTTT. It codes for CASSKRLAGVTDTQYF.

This chain uses TRBV27 with TRBJ1-5; 10 bases align to TRBD1. There are 16 residues in the CDR3. With V trimmed by 5 bases and J by 0 bases, 4 bases remained unmatched. Germline V gene data show CDR1 as MNHEY and CDR2 as SMNVEV (reference sequence). CDR3 loop: CASSPDRGNSNQPQHF. The CDR3 region has the DNA TGTGCCAGCAGTCCGGACAGGGGGAATAGCAATCAGCCCCAGCATTTT.

The J gene is TRBJ1-1, the V gene TRBV28, with D possibly being TRBD1 (5 bases). The CDR3 sequence is 14 residues long. The V gene's germline CDR1 is MDHEN and CDR2 SYDVKM. V lost 2 bases, J lost 1 base, and 8 bases lay in between. CDR3 bases: TGTGCCAGCAGTTTAGGGGGGGAGAACACTGAAGCTTTCTTT. Translation: CASSLGGENTEAFF.

The genes are TRBV5-1 and TRBJ2-1, with TRBD2 matching 13 bases. CDR3 length equals 18 residues. Germline CDR1 reads SGHRS; CDR2 reads YFSETQ. The V segment lost 5 bases and the J segment 1 base; nucleotides outside the gene matches: 9. The CDR3 region has the DNA TGCGCCAGCAGTTTAAGGGGACTAGCGGGGACGTCCTACAATGAGCAGTTCTTC. Its protein is CASSLRGLAGTSYNEQFF.

This chain uses TRBV7-9 with TRBJ1-1, with a tentative D call TRBD1 (5 bases). Germline CDR1 is SEHNR and CDR2 is FQNEAQ (reference sequence). This CDR3 spans 15 amino acids. V shed 0 bases and J shed 1 base, with 9 bases lying between them. In nucleotides, the CDR3 is TGTGCCAGCAGCTTAGCCCAGGGCCGGAACACTGAAGCTTTCTTT. Its protein is CASSLAQGRNTEAFF.

V gene TRBV7-9 combines with J gene TRBJ2-5; TRBD2 might be the D (6 bases). CDR3 length: 15 amino acids. Trimming stripped 0 bases from V and 5 bases from J, with 13 bases between. Germline CDR1 is SEHNR and CDR2 is FQNEAQ (reference sequence). Here the CDR3 reads CASSLAPTGVETQYF. In nucleotides, the CDR3 is TGTGCCAGCAGCTTAGCGCCTACGGGGGTCGAGACCCAGTACTTC.

CDR3 amino acids: CASNPGGASYNEQFF. The CDR3 bases are TGTGCCAGCAACCCTGGGGGGGCCTCCTACAATGAGCAGTTCTTC. This chain connects TRBV28 to TRBJ2-1, with D possibly being TRBD2 (7 bases). V was clipped by 7 bases and J by 0 bases, with 13 bases between them. Germline-derived CDR1 and CDR2 are MDHEN and SYDVKM. The length of the CDR3 is 15 residues.

With regard to this clone: Other DNA sequences in the same sample also yield this CDR3. This rearrangement joins TRBV2 to TRBJ1-2; a possible D gene is TRBD1 (6 bases). Trimming took 3 bases from V and 2 from J, leaving 7 bases between them. Germline V lookup: CDR1 SNHLY, CDR2 FYNNEI. This CDR3 is built from 13 residues. The CDR3 region is CASSDQGNYGYTF. CDR3 sequence (DNA): TGTGCCAGCAGTGACCAGGGGAACTATGGCTACACCTTC.

The rearrangement links TRBV7-2 to TRBJ2-3; 8 bases are a match to TRBD2. Germline-derived CDR1 and CDR2 are SGHTA and FQGNSA. The length of the CDR3 is 14 residues. The V segment lost 5 bases and the J segment 6 bases; nucleotides outside the gene matches: 7. The CDR3 protein is CASSRLAILDTQYF. The CDR3 DNA reads TGTGCCAGCAGCAGACTAGCGATATTGGATACGCAGTATTTT.

This sequence joins TRBV27 and TRBJ2-1, with 9 bases fitting TRBD2. This CDR3 has 17 amino acids. The germline gives CDR1 MNHEY, CDR2 SMNVEV (reference sequence). Losses at the gene ends were 0 bases for V and 7 bases for J; bases not matched to a gene: 10. The CDR3, as DNA: TGTGCCAGCAGTTTATCCTTTGGCGGGAGGGCCAGGAATGAGCAGTTCTTC. Amino acids: CASSLSFGGRARNEQFF.

The V gene is TRBV5-1, the J gene TRBJ2-3, with 10 bases identical to TRBD2. Losses at the gene ends were 4 bases for V and 4 bases for J; bases not matched to a gene: 12. The length of the CDR3 is 17 residues. The V gene's germline CDR1 is SGHRS and CDR2 YFSETQ. The CDR3 DNA is TGCGCCAGCAGCCCATCCCCCAGCGGGGGGGCCTCAGATACGCAGTATTTT. It yields the protein CASSPSPSGGASDTQYF.

The gene calls are TRBV28 and TRBJ2-3, with D perhaps TRBD2 (6 bases). The CDR3 is 16 residues long. Trimming pared 5 bases from V and 2 bases from J, leaving 17 bases between. CDR1 and CDR2 from the germline V gene are MDHEN and SYDVKM. CDR3 loop: CASSPPDYRFTDTQYF. CDR3 DNA sequence: TGTGCCAGCAGTCCTCCGGACTACCGCTTCACAGATACGCAGTATTTT.